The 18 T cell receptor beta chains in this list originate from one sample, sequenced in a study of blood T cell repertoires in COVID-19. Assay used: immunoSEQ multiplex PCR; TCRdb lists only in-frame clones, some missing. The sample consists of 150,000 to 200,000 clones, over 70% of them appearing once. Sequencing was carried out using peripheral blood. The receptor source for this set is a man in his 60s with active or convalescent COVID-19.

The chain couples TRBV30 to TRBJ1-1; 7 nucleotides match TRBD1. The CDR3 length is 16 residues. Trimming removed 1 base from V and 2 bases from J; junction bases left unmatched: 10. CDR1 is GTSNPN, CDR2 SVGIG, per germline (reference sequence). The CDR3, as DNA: TGTGCCTGGAGTGCAGGACAGGCCTGGGAAAACACTGAAGCTTTCTTT. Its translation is CAWSAGQAWENTEAFF.

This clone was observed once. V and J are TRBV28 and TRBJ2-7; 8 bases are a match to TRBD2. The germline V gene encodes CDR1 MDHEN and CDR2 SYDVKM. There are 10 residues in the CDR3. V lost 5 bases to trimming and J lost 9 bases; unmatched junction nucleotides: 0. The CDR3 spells CASSRGGQYF. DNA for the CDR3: TGTGCCAGCAGTCGGGGGGGGCAGTACTTC.

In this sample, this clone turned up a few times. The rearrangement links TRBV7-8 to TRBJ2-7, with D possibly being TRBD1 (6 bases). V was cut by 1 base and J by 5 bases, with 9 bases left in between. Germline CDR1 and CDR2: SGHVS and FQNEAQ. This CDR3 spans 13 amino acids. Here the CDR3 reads CASSLVAGDEQYF. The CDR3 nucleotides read TGTGCCAGCAGCTTAGTGGCAGGGGACGAGCAGTACTTC.

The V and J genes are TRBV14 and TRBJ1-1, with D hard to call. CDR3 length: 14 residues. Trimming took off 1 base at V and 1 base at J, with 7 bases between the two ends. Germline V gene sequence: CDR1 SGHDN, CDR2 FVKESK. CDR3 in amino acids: CASSQVTGNTEAFF. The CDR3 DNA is TGTGCCAGCAGCCAAGTAACGGGGAACACTGAAGCTTTCTTT.

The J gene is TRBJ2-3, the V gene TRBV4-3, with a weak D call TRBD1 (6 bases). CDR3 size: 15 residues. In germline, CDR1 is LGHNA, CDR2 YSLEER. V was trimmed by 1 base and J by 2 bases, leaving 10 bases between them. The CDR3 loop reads CASSQGGPNTDTQYF. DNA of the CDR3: TGCGCCAGCAGCCAAGGGGGGCCGAACACAGATACGCAGTATTTT.

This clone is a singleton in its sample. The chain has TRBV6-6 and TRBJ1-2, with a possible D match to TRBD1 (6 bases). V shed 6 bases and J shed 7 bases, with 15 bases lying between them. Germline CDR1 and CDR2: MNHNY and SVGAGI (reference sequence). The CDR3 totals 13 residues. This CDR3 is CASSSPRGGGYTF. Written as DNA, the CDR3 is TGTGCCAGCAGCAGTCCCAGGGGCGGTGGCTACACCTTC.

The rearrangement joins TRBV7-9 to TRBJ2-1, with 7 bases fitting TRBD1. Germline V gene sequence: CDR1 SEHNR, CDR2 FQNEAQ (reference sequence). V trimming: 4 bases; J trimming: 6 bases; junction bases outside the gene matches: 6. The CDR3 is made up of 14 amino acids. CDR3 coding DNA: TGTGCCAGCAGCTCCCCGACAGGGCCCAATGAGCAGTTCTTC. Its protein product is CASSSPTGPNEQFF.

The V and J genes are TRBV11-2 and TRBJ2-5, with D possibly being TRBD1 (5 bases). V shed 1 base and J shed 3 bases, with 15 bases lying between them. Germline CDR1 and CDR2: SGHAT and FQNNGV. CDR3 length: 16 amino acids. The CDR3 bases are TGTGCCAGCAGCTTAGGCTGGACACTCGAAAAAGAGACCCAGTACTTC. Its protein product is CASSLGWTLEKETQYF.

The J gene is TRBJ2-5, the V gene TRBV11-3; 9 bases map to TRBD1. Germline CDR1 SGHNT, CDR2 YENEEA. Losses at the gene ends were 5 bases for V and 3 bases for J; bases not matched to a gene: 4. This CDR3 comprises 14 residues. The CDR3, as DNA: TGTGCCAGCAGCCCCCGGACAGGGGAAGAGACCCAGTACTTC. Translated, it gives CASSPRTGEETQYF.

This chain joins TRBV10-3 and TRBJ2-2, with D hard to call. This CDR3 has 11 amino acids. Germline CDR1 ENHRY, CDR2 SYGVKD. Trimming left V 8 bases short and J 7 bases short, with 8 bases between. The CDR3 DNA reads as TGTGCCATCGGTAGAGGCGGGGAGCTGTTTTTT. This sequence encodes CAIGRGGELFF.

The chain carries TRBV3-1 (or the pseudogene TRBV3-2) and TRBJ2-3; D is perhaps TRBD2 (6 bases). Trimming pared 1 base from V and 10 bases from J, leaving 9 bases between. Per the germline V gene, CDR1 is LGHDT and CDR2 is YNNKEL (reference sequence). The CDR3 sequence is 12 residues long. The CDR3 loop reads CASSQAGEAQYF. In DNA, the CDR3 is TGTGCCAGCAGCCAAGCGGGGGAAGCGCAGTATTTT.

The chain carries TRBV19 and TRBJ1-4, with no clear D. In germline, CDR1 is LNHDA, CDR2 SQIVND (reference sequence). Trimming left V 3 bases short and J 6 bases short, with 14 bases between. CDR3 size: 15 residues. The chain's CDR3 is CASSIHGQGDEKLFF. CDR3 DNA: TGTGCCAGTAGTATCCATGGGCAAGGTGATGAAAAACTGTTTTTT.

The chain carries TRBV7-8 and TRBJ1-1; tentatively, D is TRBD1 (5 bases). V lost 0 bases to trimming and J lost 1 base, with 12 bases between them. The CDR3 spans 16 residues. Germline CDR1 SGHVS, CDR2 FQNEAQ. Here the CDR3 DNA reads TGTGCCAGCAGCTTAGCCGTCCGGCAGGGGAACACTGAAGCTTTCTTT. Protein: CASSLAVRQGNTEAFF.

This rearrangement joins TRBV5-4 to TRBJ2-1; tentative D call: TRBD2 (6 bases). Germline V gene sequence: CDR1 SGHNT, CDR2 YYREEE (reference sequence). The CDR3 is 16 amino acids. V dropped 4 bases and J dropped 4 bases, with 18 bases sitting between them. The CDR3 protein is CASSPGPAEGYNEQFF. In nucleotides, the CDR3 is TGTGCCAGCAGCCCTGGCCCAGCGGAGGGGTACAATGAGCAGTTCTTC.

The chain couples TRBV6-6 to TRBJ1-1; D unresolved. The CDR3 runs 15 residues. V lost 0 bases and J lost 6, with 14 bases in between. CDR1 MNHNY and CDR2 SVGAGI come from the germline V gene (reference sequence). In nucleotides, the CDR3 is TGTGCCAGCAGTTACTCAATGCTGAGGGCTTCTGAAGCTTTCTTT. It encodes CASSYSMLRASEAFF.

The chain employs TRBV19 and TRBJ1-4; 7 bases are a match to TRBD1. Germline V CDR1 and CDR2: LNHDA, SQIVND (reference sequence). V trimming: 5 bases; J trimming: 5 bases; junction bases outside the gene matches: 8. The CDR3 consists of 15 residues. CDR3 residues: CASSLRQGENEKLFF. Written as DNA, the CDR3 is TGTGCCAGTAGTTTACGACAGGGTGAGAATGAAAAACTGTTTTTT.

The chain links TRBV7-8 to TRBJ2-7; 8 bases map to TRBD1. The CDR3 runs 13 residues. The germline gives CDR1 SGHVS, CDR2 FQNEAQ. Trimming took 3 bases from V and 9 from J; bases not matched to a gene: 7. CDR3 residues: CASSLDRDGVQYF. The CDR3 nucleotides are TGTGCCAGCAGCTTGGACAGGGACGGGGTGCAGTACTTC.

In DNA, the CDR3 is TGTGCCTGGAGTGTTTGGACAACTGGAAACACCATATATTTT. It encodes CAWSVWTTGNTIYF. The rearrangement joins TRBV30 to TRBJ1-3; possible D gene TRBD1, 5 bases. V lost 0 bases and J 2 bases, leaving 8 bases between the germline ends. The length of the CDR3 is 14 residues. Germline CDR1 and CDR2: GTSNPN and SVGIG (reference sequence).